The 15 T cell receptor beta chains below all came from one sample that was sequenced in a study of blood T cells in healthy people across ages. Alongside a J-beta primer mix, a sample-barcoded 5' primer served in a second PCR lasting roughly 7 to 12 cycles. TCRdb analysed the 5' RACE reads with MiXCR anew, one entry per CDR3 protein. The data show 1.8 million or so distinct CDR3 sequences, with about two fifths seen just once and roughly 24% held by the top ten. Sample: blood. These receptors all come from a human donor in good health.

The chain couples TRBV9 to TRBJ2-1; 7 nucleotides align to TRBD2. The CDR3 sequence is 15 residues long. The germline V gene encodes CDR1 SGDLS and CDR2 YYNGEE. V lost 3 bases and J lost 4; bases outside the gene matches: 7. This chain's CDR3 is CASSDSSGFYNEQFF. The CDR3, as DNA: TGTGCCAGCAGCGACTCTAGCGGATTTTACAATGAGCAGTTCTTC.

This chain connects TRBV20-1 to TRBJ2-7, with 7 bases fitting TRBD1. Germline V lookup: CDR1 DFQATT, CDR2 SNEGSKA (reference sequence). The CDR3 runs to 13 residues. V dropped 3 bases and J dropped 5; count of bases not matched to a gene: 7. The CDR3 loop is CSASENRGDEQYF. The CDR3 nucleotides are TGCAGTGCTAGTGAGAACAGGGGTGACGAGCAGTACTTC.

In this sample, this clonotype turned up a few times. The J gene is TRBJ2-3, the V gene TRBV9, with D possibly TRBD2 on 6 matching bases. From germline, CDR1 is SGDLS and CDR2 YYNGEE. The V and J ends lost 5 bases and 6 bases respectively, with 19 bases between them. The length of the CDR3 is 15 residues. CDR3 loop: CASSISDYLGDTQYF. As DNA, the CDR3 is TGTGCCAGCAGTATATCGGACTACTTGGGGGATACGCAGTATTTT.

This clonotype was observed a handful of times. The gene calls are TRBV18 and TRBJ1-5; D possibly corresponds to TRBD1 (5 bases). The CDR3 runs 15 residues. From germline, CDR1 is KGHSH and CDR2 LQKENI. V shed 2 bases and J shed 0 bases, with 8 bases lying between them. The CDR3 loop reads CASSPSTDSNQPQHF. Here the CDR3 DNA reads TGTGCCAGCTCACCATCGACAGATAGCAATCAGCCCCAGCATTTT.

The J gene is TRBJ1-1, the V gene TRBV20-1; D ambiguous. Trimming stripped 5 bases from V and 1 base from J, with 20 bases between. The CDR3 spans 16 residues. Germline CDR1 DFQATT, CDR2 SNEGSKA (reference sequence). CDR3 bases: TGCAGTGCTCGACATCTAAACAAGGGAGGGAACACTGAAGCTTTCTTT. This gives the protein CSARHLNKGGNTEAFF.

This clonotype was seen a handful of times. Relative to the germline gene, one junction end is altered; a read error may explain this. This chain joins TRBV5-1 and TRBJ1-4, with D uncertain. CDR1 is SGHRS and CDR2 is YFSETQ in the germline V gene. The CDR3 extends over 15 amino acids. CDR3 DNA sequence: TGCGCCGGCAGCCAGGCTCTGGGCCCTAATGAAAAACTGTTTTTT. This encodes CAGSQALGPNEKLFF.

The table lists this clonotype with a few counts. V and J are TRBV7-6 and TRBJ2-1; TRBD2 matches 9 bases. Germline V gives CDR1 SGHVS, CDR2 FNYEAQ. This CDR3 comprises 14 residues. V lost 4 bases and J lost 7; bases outside the gene matches: 5. Written as DNA, the CDR3 is TGTGCCAGCAGCTGGCGGGGGGGCCAAAATGAGCAGTTCTTC. It specifies CASSWRGGQNEQFF.

The chain has TRBV5-4 and TRBJ1-1, with D tentatively TRBD1 (6 bases). CDR1 and CDR2 (germline): SGHNT, YYREEE (reference sequence). V lost 5 bases to trimming and J lost 0 bases, with 11 bases between them. The CDR3 has 14 residues. Here the CDR3 DNA reads TGTGCCAGCAGACCGGACAGTTTGAACACTGAAGCTTTCTTT. Translating gives CASRPDSLNTEAFF.

The chain has TRBV4-3 and TRBJ2-3, with D possibly being TRBD2 (6 bases). Germline values: CDR1 LGHNA, CDR2 YSLEER. The germline V and J ends were trimmed by 2 bases and 6 bases, with 24 bases remaining between them. The length of the CDR3 is 18 residues. The CDR3 here is CASSQFYLLAALYDTQYF. The CDR3 DNA is TGCGCCAGCAGCCAATTTTACCTACTAGCTGCCCTCTATGATACGCAGTATTTT.

This chain links TRBV7-8 with TRBJ2-1; 7 bases map to TRBD1. The V segment lost 5 bases and the J segment 1 base; nucleotides outside the gene matches: 5. Germline assignment: CDR1 SGHVS and CDR2 FQNEAQ. This CDR3 is 15 amino acids long. CDR3 in DNA: TGTGCCAGCAGCATCCGGGACAGATCCTACAATGAGCAGTTCTTC. Its protein product is CASSIRDRSYNEQFF.

The chain carries TRBV28 and TRBJ2-7; 8 bases align to TRBD2. CDR3 length equals 15 residues. The germline CDR1 and CDR2 sequences are MDHEN and SYDVKM. V trimming: 2 bases; J trimming: 4 bases; junction bases outside the gene matches: 7. Written as DNA, the CDR3 is TGTGCCAGCAGTTTAATTAGGGCGGGGGGTTACGAGCAGTACTTC. This gives the protein CASSLIRAGGYEQYF.

As concerns this clonotype: The CDR3 does not close with the conserved phenylalanine or tryptophan, likely indicating a read error. The chain employs TRBV9 and TRBJ2-1; TRBD2 aligns across 10 bases. The trim removed 3 bases at V and 9 bases at J, leaving 12 bases unmatched. The CDR3 loop spans 16 amino acids. Germline CDR1 SGDLS, CDR2 YYNGEE. The CDR3 coding sequence is TGTGCCAGCAGCGCAGCTCCAGCGGGGGGGCGTGGTGAGCAGTTCGTC. This codes for CASSAAPAGGRGEQFV.

The chain couples TRBV20-1 to TRBJ1-1; no clear D. Per germline, CDR1 DFQATT and CDR2 SNEGSKA (reference sequence). This CDR3 has 13 amino acids. V lost 5 bases and J lost 1, with 11 bases in between. The CDR3, as DNA: TGCAGTGCTCCTGGACCGTCGAACACTGAAGCTTTCTTT. Its translation: CSAPGPSNTEAFF.

This clonotype occurred a few times. CDR3 DNA sequence: TGCGCCAGCAGCCGTAGTAGCGGGGGGAACCAAGAGACCCAGTACTTC. This gives the protein CASSRSSGGNQETQYF. The chain links TRBV4-3 to TRBJ2-5, with TRBD2 matching 10 bases. J gave up 0 bases and V 4 bases, and 5 bases lay outside the gene matches. The germline V gene has CDR1 LGHNA and CDR2 YSLEER. The CDR3 runs 16 residues.

Turning to this clonotype: One end of the junction fails to match germline, which may point to a read error. The genes are TRBV7-8 and TRBJ1-4; 7 nucleotides line up with TRBD1. The length of the CDR3 is 16 residues. In germline, CDR1 is SGHVS, CDR2 FQNEAQ. The DNA for the CDR3 is TGTGCCAGCAGCTTATCCGGTGGCAGGGGGGATGAAAAGCTGTTTTTT. It encodes CASSLSGGRGDEKLFF. Variable domain in full (rest from reference TRBV7-8 and TRBJ1-4): GAGVSQSPRYKVAKRGQDVALRCDPISGHVSLFWYQQALGQGPEFLTYFQNEAQLDKSGLPSDRFFAERPEGSVSTLKIQRTQQEDSAVYLCASSLSGGRGDEKLFFGSGTQLSVL.